The 21 T cell receptor beta chains presented below share a single source sample, sequenced in a study of molecular identifiers for immune sequencing clone quantification. TCRdb re-called the PCR reads through MiXCR, storing one row per CDR3 protein. The profile shows a few hundred thousand distinct CDR3 sequences, about 25% of them singletons. The specimen sequenced was naive CD8+ T cells from blood, with Jurkat cell RNA spiked in. Sample subset: FACS-sorted CD8+CD4-CCR7+CD45RA+ naive T cells. These receptors originate from a human donor in good health. Some libraries in this study had Jurkat cell RNA spiked in.

As concerns this clonotype: The junction departs from the called germline gene at one end, perhaps through a read error. The V and J genes are TRBV5-3 and TRBJ2-1; either TRBD1 or TRBD2 may fit D (6 bases each). TRBV5-3 is assigned to the ORF class and has an uncertain function. This CDR3 region has 16 residues. CDR3 residues: CASSGLEGGSYNEPFF. DNA for the CDR3: TGTGCCAGCAGCGGCTTGGAGGGGGGCTCCTACAATGAGCCGTTCTTC.

The table lists this clonotype with many counts. The rearrangement joins TRBV7-9 to TRBJ2-5; 9 nucleotides line up with TRBD1. The CDR3 covers 15 residues. J gave up 5 bases and V 5 bases, and 9 bases lay outside the gene matches. Germline V gene data show CDR1 as SEHNR and CDR2 as FQNEAQ (reference sequence). The CDR3 nucleotides are TGTGCCAGCAGCCCGGGGACAGGGCCTCGGGAGACCCAGTACTTC. It translates to CASSPGTGPRETQYF.

This clonotype occurred many times. The chain is built from TRBV13 and TRBJ2-3, with D tentatively TRBD2 (6 bases). Germline CDR1 PRHDT, CDR2 FYEKMQ (reference sequence). This CDR3 is built from 17 residues. V was cut by 1 base and J by 2 bases, with 16 bases left in between. The CDR3 DNA is TGTGCCAGCAGCTTAGACCCGCCCGGGGGATCCACAGATACGCAGTATTTT. Its protein is CASSLDPPGGSTDTQYF.

The gene calls are TRBV19 and TRBJ1-4; D uncertain. Per germline, CDR1 LNHDA and CDR2 SQIVND (reference sequence). The CDR3 loop spans 16 amino acids. V lost 4 bases, J lost 8 bases, and 20 bases lay in between. The CDR3 protein is CASSSGPVKYGEKLFF. DNA for the CDR3: TGTGCCAGTAGTAGCGGCCCCGTTAAGTATGGCGAAAAACTGTTTTTT.

To note about this clonotype: The conserved closing phenylalanine or tryptophan is absent in this CDR3, likely reflecting a read error. The CDR3 here is CASSLTGLDSNSNQPQHV. In DNA form, the CDR3 reads TGTGCCAGCAGTTTAACGGGGCTGGACTCAAATAGCAATCAGCCCCAGCATGTT. V is TRBV12-3 or TRBV12-4 and J is TRBJ1-5; weak D call: TRBD1 (5 bases). The CDR3 is 18 amino acids. The V and J ends lost 2 bases and 0 bases respectively, with 17 bases between them.

This clonotype was recorded a few times. CDR3 loop: CSVEGFGRESYGYTF. The CDR3 bases are TGCAGCGTTGAAGGCTTCGGCCGCGAAAGCTATGGCTACACCTTC. J is TRBJ1-2 and V is TRBV29-1, with D unclear. The germline CDR1 and CDR2 sequences are SQVTM and ANQGSEA. V gave up 1 base and J gave up 4 bases, with 16 bases separating them. The CDR3 runs to 15 residues.

This clonotype was detected only once. V gene TRBV2 combines with J gene TRBJ2-7; D ambiguous. The germline CDR1 and CDR2 sequences are SNHLY and FYNNEI. CDR3 length: 18 residues. The V and J ends lost 0 bases and 9 bases respectively, with 27 bases between them. The CDR3 DNA reads as TGTGCCAGCAGTGAAGCCTTTGCCCCAACCCGTTCGAAGGGCGGGCAGTACTTC. As protein: CASSEAFAPTRSKGGQYF.

This chain joins TRBV20-1 and TRBJ2-7; D might be TRBD1 or TRBD2, each matching 6 bases. The V end was cut by 0 bases, the J end by 2 bases, with 14 bases between. There are 15 residues in the CDR3. CDR1 is DFQATT and CDR2 is SNEGSKA in the germline V gene (reference sequence). CDR3 bases: TGCAGTGCTAGAGATATCGGGGGACAACCCTACGAGCAGTACTTC. Residues: CSARDIGGQPYEQYF.

This clonotype was counted only a few times. The chain is built from TRBV4-2 and TRBJ2-7; D unresolved. The CDR3 is 14 amino acids. Between the trimmed V and J ends, which lost 1 base and 3 bases, there was a span of 10 bases. Looked up from germline, CDR1 is LGHNA and CDR2 is YNFKEQ. The CDR3: CASSQGTKNYEQYF. The DNA of the CDR3 is TGTGCCAGCAGCCAAGGTACCAAGAACTACGAGCAGTACTTC.

Many counts were recorded for this clonotype. The rearrangement joins TRBV29-1 to TRBJ2-7; D uncertain. In germline, CDR1 is SQVTM, CDR2 ANQGSEA. The CDR3 totals 14 residues. V lost 4 bases and J lost 0, with 13 bases in between. In nucleotides, the CDR3 is TGCAGCGTTGTCGGGTACCGAAGCTCCTACGAGCAGTACTTC. Amino acids: CSVVGYRSSYEQYF.

The chain couples TRBV5-1 to TRBJ1-5, with D hard to call. The CDR3 is 15 amino acids. The germline V gene encodes CDR1 SGHRS and CDR2 YFSETQ. V shed 4 bases and J shed 0 bases, with 11 bases lying between them. The CDR3 region has the DNA TGCGCCAGCAGCCAAAGCAGTTTTAGCAATCAGCCCCAGCATTTT. This encodes CASSQSSFSNQPQHF.

In its sample, this clonotype was seen a few times. The V call is TRBV27, the J call TRBJ2-3, with 7 positions matching TRBD2. Trimming took 7 bases from V and 6 from J; bases not matched to a gene: 13. Looked up from germline, CDR1 is MNHEY and CDR2 is SMNVEV (reference sequence). This CDR3 is built from 15 residues. The CDR3, as DNA: TGTGCCAGCACTGCAAGGTTGGGGAGGGAGGATACGCAGTATTTT. Protein product: CASTARLGREDTQYF.

This clonotype was detected only a few times. The CDR3 is CASSLINEQFF. In DNA form, the CDR3 reads TGTGCCAGCAGCTTAATCAATGAGCAGTTCTTC. The rearrangement links TRBV7-9 to TRBJ2-1; D is undetermined. This CDR3 is built from 11 residues. Germline CDR1 and CDR2: SEHNR and FQNEAQ (reference sequence). Trimming left V 2 bases short and J 6 bases short, with 2 bases between.

This clonotype occurred many times. The chain employs TRBV19 and TRBJ1-5, with 8 bases identical to TRBD1. The trim removed 4 bases at V and 1 base at J, leaving 3 bases unmatched. Germline CDR1 reads LNHDA; CDR2 reads SQIVND (reference sequence). The CDR3 runs to 15 residues. For the CDR3, the DNA is TGTGCCAGTAGTACTGGACAGGGCAGCAATCAGCCCCAGCATTTT. It encodes CASSTGQGSNQPQHF.

Ten or more counts support this clonotype. The chain employs TRBV6-5 and TRBJ1-1; no definite D call. Germline CDR1 and CDR2: MNHEY and SVGAGI. CDR3 length: 15 residues. V gave up 5 bases and J gave up 0 bases, with 13 bases separating them. The CDR3 DNA is TGTGCCAGCAGTGACAATCCCTTCATGAACACTGAAGCTTTCTTT. It encodes CASSDNPFMNTEAFF.

The chain is built from TRBV5-6 and TRBJ2-7, with 8 positions matching TRBD1. Germline-derived CDR1 and CDR2 are SGHDT and YYEEEE. This CDR3 comprises 16 residues. V gave up 4 bases and J gave up 6 bases; unmatched junction bases: 15. CDR3 amino acids: CASSTRQGLDLSEQYF. The CDR3 region has the DNA TGTGCCAGCAGCACCAGACAGGGGCTCGACTTGAGCGAGCAGTACTTC.

This clonotype appeared many times. The rearrangement joins TRBV7-9 to TRBJ1-3, with 10 bases that match TRBD1. The CDR3 spans 16 residues. Germline CDR1 SEHNR, CDR2 FQNEAQ (reference sequence). V lost 2 bases and J lost 4; bases outside the gene matches: 5. CDR3 residues: CASSLSGTGDGNTIYF. Here the CDR3 DNA reads TGTGCCAGCAGCTTATCCGGGACAGGGGACGGAAACACCATATATTTT.

This clonotype appeared a few times. J is TRBJ1-5 and V is TRBV21-1. TRBV21-1 is recorded as a pseudogene. The CDR3 length is 14 residues. The CDR3 nucleotides are TGTGCCAGCAGCAAAGCGCCGGAGGATCAGCCCCAGCATTTT. Translation: CASSKAPEDQPQHF.

CDR3 amino acids: CASRGDRVNTEAFF. CDR3 in DNA: TGTGCCAGCAGGGGGGACAGGGTGAACACTGAAGCTTTCTTT. V and J are TRBV5-4 and TRBJ1-1, with 9 bases identical to TRBD1. Germline assignment: CDR1 SGHNT and CDR2 YYREEE (reference sequence). Trimming took 5 bases from V and 0 from J; bases not matched to a gene: 2. The CDR3 totals 14 residues.

The chain joins TRBV11-2 to TRBJ2-3; weak D call: TRBD2 (6 bases). Trimming removed 5 bases from V and 3 bases from J, with 9 bases in between. The CDR3 is 13 residues long. Germline CDR1 SGHAT, CDR2 FQNNGV. The CDR3 is CASSPGVTDTQYF. CDR3 in DNA: TGTGCCAGCAGCCCGGGGGTTACAGATACGCAGTATTTT.

A word on this clonotype: A junction end diverges from the germline sequence, so it may reflect a read error. V gene TRBV27 combines with J gene TRBJ2-1; 10 bases map to TRBD2. This CDR3 contains 16 residues. From germline, CDR1 is MNHEY and CDR2 SMNVEV (reference sequence). The CDR3 DNA is TGTGCCAGCAGGCCAGAGCGGGGGGGCCCTGGGAATGAGCAGATCTTC. Translated, it gives CASRPERGGPGNEQIF.